Described below is a single T cell receptor (beta chain) sequence and its context. Its antigen is currently unknown. This CDR3 is built from 15 residues. Germline assignment: CDR1 MGHRA and CDR2 YSYEKL. Trimming took off 3 bases at V and 8 bases at J, with 19 bases between the two ends. This sample was included in a study of T cells after yellow fever vaccination. General observations from the study: A small share of clonotypes appeared in both CD4 and CD8 compartments. Abundant bulk-derived clonotypes could contaminate FACS-sorted repertoires.

Production of TCR cDNA was by 5'RACE template switching, which also added a universal primer site and UMIs. TCRdb independently ran MiXCR on the 5' RACE reads; one entry per CDR3 protein. The sample includes 500,000 to 650,000 distinct CDR3 sequences, about 15% of them seen just once. The clonotype was recovered from a man aged 18 to 29 who received the YFV17D yellow fever vaccine. The genes are TRBV4-1 and TRBJ1-2, with D perhaps TRBD1 (6 bases). The source was PBMCs, collected less than 6 days after the first yellow fever vaccination. The chain's CDR3 is CASSHREGEPRGYTF. In DNA form, the CDR3 reads TGCGCCAGCAGCCATCGAGAGGGGGAACCGAGGGGCTACACCTTC.